This T cell receptor beta chain was sequenced for a study of cytomegalovirus exposure and HLA in healthy donors. PCR primers comprised 60 Vbeta and 13 Jbeta primers. The assay was immunoSEQ multiplex PCR, and TCRdb's table has in-frame clones only and misses some. The table records some 170,000 clones, about four fifths of them present only once. CDR1 MGHRA and CDR2 YSYEKL come from the germline V gene. V dropped 8 bases and J dropped 4 bases, with 17 bases sitting between them. The CDR3 runs to 14 residues. Broader study findings: CMV serostatus was the only immune exposure information that was available.

To note about this clone: Its antigen is unidentified.

The genes are TRBV4-1 and TRBJ1-1, with D possibly being TRBD1 (5 bases). Source material: PBMCs. The TCR sequence derives from a woman in her twenties or thirties in good health and CMV-seropositive. CDR3 bases: TGCGCCAGCTACTCCAGGGATCAGGGCACTGAAGCTTTCTTT. Encoded protein: CASYSRDQGTEAFF.